The 21 T cell receptor beta chains reported below all come from one sample, sequenced in a study of T cell responses to AZD1222 COVID-19 vaccine. The assay was immunoSEQ multiplex PCR, and TCRdb's table has in-frame clones only and misses some. The sample has 90,000 to 150,000 clones, roughly 90% seen once. The sequences come from peripheral blood, collected on day 0 of AZD1222 vaccination. The receptors stem from an adult in good health.

This clone was seen a single time. The chain employs TRBV11-3 and TRBJ2-7, with 7 bases fitting TRBD1. The trim removed 5 bases at V and 2 bases at J, leaving 9 bases unmatched. The CDR3 extends over 15 amino acids. Germline CDR1 reads SGHNT; CDR2 reads YENEEA. DNA for the CDR3: TGTGCCAGCAGCCTCGGGACAGACCCGACCTACGAGCAGTACTTC. Encoded protein: CASSLGTDPTYEQYF.

The chain is built from TRBV5-6 and TRBJ2-3; possibly TRBD1 or TRBD2 for D (5 bases each). V was pared by 4 bases and J by 7 bases, with 13 bases between. Looked up from germline, CDR1 is SGHDT and CDR2 is YYEEEE. This CDR3 comprises 13 residues. This chain's CDR3 is CASSLQDSHTQYF. The CDR3 region has the DNA TGTGCCAGCAGCCTACAGGACTCACATACGCAGTATTTT.

The CDR3: CASSPHGNSNQPQHF. The CDR3 coding sequence is TGTGCCAGCAGCCCTCATGGGAATAGCAATCAGCCCCAGCATTTT. The rearrangement uses TRBV3-1 (or the pseudogene TRBV3-2) and TRBJ1-5; D call uncertain. The V gene lost 4 bases and the J gene lost 0 bases, with 10 bases spanning the gap. The CDR3 has 15 amino acids. Per the germline V gene, CDR1 is LGHDT and CDR2 is YNNKEL (reference sequence).

This chain joins TRBV5-1 and TRBJ2-1, with 7 bases that match TRBD2. This CDR3 spans 13 amino acids. The V gene's germline CDR1 is SGHRS and CDR2 YFSETQ. The ends lost 4 bases at V and 7 bases at J; junction bases unmatched: 5. The CDR3 reads CASSRGLGNEQFF. The CDR3 DNA follows: TGCGCCAGCAGCAGAGGACTAGGAAATGAGCAGTTCTTC.

The chain uses TRBV6-4 and TRBJ1-6, with D perhaps matching TRBD1 (6 bases). The CDR3 is 13 residues long. Germline V gene sequence: CDR1 MRHNA, CDR2 SNTAGT. V was clipped by 7 bases and J by 8 bases, with 12 bases between them. CDR3 coding DNA: TGTGCCAGCAATGTACAGGGTGATTCACCCCTCCACTTT. This codes for CASNVQGDSPLHF.

V and J are TRBV5-4 and TRBJ1-2, with a tentative D call TRBD1 (6 bases). V was trimmed by 2 bases and J by 7 bases, leaving 21 bases between them. Germline V gene lookup returns CDR1 SGHNT and CDR2 YYREEE (reference sequence). CDR3 length equals 16 residues. CDR3 sequence: CASSLPRQEGSGGYTF. In DNA, the CDR3 is TGTGCCAGCAGCTTACCTAGACAGGAAGGTAGTGGTGGCTACACCTTC.

This clone was recorded once. The genes are TRBV15 and TRBJ1-1, with a possible D match to TRBD1 (6 bases). CDR1 LNHNV and CDR2 YYDKDF come from the germline V gene (reference sequence). This CDR3 has 14 residues. Trimming removed 1 base at V and 11 bases at J, with 17 bases between. CDR3 bases: TGTGCCACCAGCAGAGGAGACAGGTCCTTAGGGGCTTTCTTT. Translating gives CATSRGDRSLGAFF.

This chain joins TRBV10-3 and TRBJ1-1, with D perhaps matching TRBD1 (5 bases). The CDR3 has 13 amino acids. V lost 2 bases, J lost 10 bases, and 14 bases lay in between. Germline values: CDR1 ENHRY, CDR2 SYGVKD. The CDR3 coding sequence is TGTGCCATCAGTGAGGAAACGGGACGGGGAGCTTTCTTT. It yields the protein CAISEETGRGAFF.

The chain recombines TRBV2 with TRBJ2-1; the match to TRBD1 covers 8 bases. The CDR3 runs 16 residues. The V gene end was trimmed by 5 bases and the J gene end by 4 bases; junction bases not matched to a gene: 10. Germline CDR1 SNHLY, CDR2 FYNNEI. As DNA, the CDR3 is TGTGCCAGCAGTCTAGGGTACAGGGGGAGTTACAATGAGCAGTTCTTC. It translates to CASSLGYRGSYNEQFF.

The V and J genes are TRBV24-1 and TRBJ2-2; TRBD2 matches 12 bases. V lost 4 bases and J lost 0; bases outside the gene matches: 8. The V gene's germline CDR1 is KGHDR and CDR2 SFDVKD. The CDR3 totals 19 residues. The CDR3 nucleotides read TGTGCCACCAGTGAGTCCCCCGGGACTAGCGGGCCGAACACCGGGGAGCTGTTTTTT. Translation: CATSESPGTSGPNTGELFF.

This chain joins TRBV7-3 and TRBJ2-1; TRBD2 matches at 9 bases. The length of the CDR3 is 15 residues. Trimming at V came to 5 bases and at J to 7 bases, leaving 9 bases not matched to a gene. Germline V gene sequence: CDR1 SGHTA, CDR2 FQGTGA. As DNA, the CDR3 is TGTGCCAGCAGCGCAGGGACTAGCTACATAAATGAGCAGTTCTTC. Its translation: CASSAGTSYINEQFF.

This chain uses TRBV2 with TRBJ1-5, with TRBD1 matching over 10 bases. This CDR3 comprises 19 residues. Looked up from germline, CDR1 is SNHLY and CDR2 is FYNNEI. J was trimmed by 2 bases and V by 5 bases; bases with no gene match: 15. Written as DNA, the CDR3 is TGTGCCAGCAGTCCAAAGACCGGGACAGGGGTACAGGGCAATCAGCCCCAGCATTTT. It translates to CASSPKTGTGVQGNQPQHF.

The chain recombines TRBV24-1 with TRBJ2-2, with 7 bases that match TRBD1. The CDR3 totals 17 residues. V dropped 0 bases and J dropped 5; count of bases not matched to a gene: 8. Germline lookup yields CDR1 KGHDR and CDR2 SFDVKD. CDR3 in amino acids: CATSDLGQGVKTGELFF. The CDR3 DNA is TGTGCCACCAGTGATTTGGGCCAGGGGGTTAAGACCGGGGAGCTGTTTTTT.

Here the CDR3 reads CASSPGWDSSNQPQHF. In nucleotides, the CDR3 is TGTGCCAGCAGTCCAGGGTGGGACAGTAGCAATCAGCCCCAGCATTTT. The chain carries TRBV25-1 and TRBJ1-5; TRBD1 matches at 7 bases. Losses at the gene ends were 5 bases for V and 0 bases for J; bases not matched to a gene: 7. CDR3 length: 16 residues. CDR1 is MGHDK and CDR2 is SYGVNS in the germline V gene.

The chain combines TRBV6-5 with TRBJ1-6; TRBD1 might be the D (5 bases). Germline CDR1 is MNHEY and CDR2 is SVGAGI. CDR3 length: 14 residues. Trimming left V 5 bases short and J 8 bases short, with 13 bases between. The CDR3 loop reads CASSKQVLDSPLHF. The CDR3 bases are TGTGCCAGCAGTAAACAGGTTTTGGATTCACCCCTCCACTTT.

The genes are TRBV19 and TRBJ1-1; perhaps TRBD1 as D (5 bases). This CDR3 comprises 12 residues. Germline V gene lookup returns CDR1 LNHDA and CDR2 SQIVND (reference sequence). V was pared by 3 bases and J by 5 bases, with 7 bases between. CDR3 amino acids: CASSIPGTEAFF. CDR3 sequence (DNA): TGTGCCAGTAGTATCCCAGGGACTGAAGCTTTCTTT.

V and J are TRBV6-5 and TRBJ1-3; D gene ambiguous. CDR1 and CDR2 from the germline V gene are MNHEY and SVGAGI. Trimming pared 2 bases from V and 3 bases from J, leaving 5 bases between. The CDR3 loop spans 13 amino acids. The CDR3 nucleotides read TGTGCCAGCAGTTACAGTAATGGAAACACCATATATTTT. Translating it yields CASSYSNGNTIYF.

V is TRBV27 and J is TRBJ2-7, with D hard to call. Trimming pared 6 bases from V and 2 bases from J, leaving 11 bases between. Germline V lookup: CDR1 MNHEY, CDR2 SMNVEV (reference sequence). This CDR3 contains 13 residues. The CDR3 DNA follows: TGTGCCAGCAGCCCCCGGGTTGCCTACGAGCAGTACTTC. This encodes CASSPRVAYEQYF.

The rearrangement joins TRBV11-3 to TRBJ2-3; perhaps TRBD2 as D (6 bases). Per the germline V gene, CDR1 is SGHNT and CDR2 is YENEEA. This CDR3 has 15 residues. The V end lost 5 bases, the J end lost 2 bases, and 14 bases lay between the germline ends. CDR3 nucleotides: TGTGCCAGCAGCCCCGAAACGGGGGTCACAGATACGCAGTATTTT. Protein: CASSPETGVTDTQYF.

The rearrangement uses TRBV6-2 or TRBV6-3 and TRBJ2-7; 9 nucleotides agree with TRBD1. CDR1 and CDR2 from the germline V gene are MNHEY and SVGEGT. Trimming removed 6 bases from V and 3 bases from J; junction bases left unmatched: 6. This CDR3 spans 14 amino acids. CDR3 amino acids: CASSSGTGNYEQYF. CDR3 DNA: TGTGCCAGCAGCTCCGGGACAGGGAACTACGAGCAGTACTTC.

The V and J genes are TRBV3-1 (or the pseudogene TRBV3-2) and TRBJ1-2; 10 nucleotides match TRBD1. The V gene's germline CDR1 is LGHDT and CDR2 YNNKEL (reference sequence). This CDR3 region has 16 residues. With 4 bases clipped from V and 7 bases from J, the junction kept 12 bases outside the gene matches. CDR3 protein: CASSPPRGQGSGGYTF. DNA for the CDR3: TGTGCCAGCAGCCCCCCCCGGGGACAGGGGAGCGGTGGCTACACCTTC.